This T cell receptor beta chain was identified in a study of beta chain features in type 1 diabetes. V lost 5 bases and J lost 6; bases outside the gene matches: 8. The CDR3 has 14 residues. CDR1 and CDR2 from the germline V gene are LNHDA and SQIVND (reference sequence). The authors reverse transcribed all of the isolated RNA, so sequencing captured expressed TCRB transcripts. Repertoires were generated with immunoSEQ multiplex PCR, while TCRdb's copy carries only in-frame clones and drops some. The sample has about 120,000 clones, 15% to 20% seen once. Sorting of CD4+ naive, central memory, regulatory and stem cell-like memory cells was performed via CD45RO/CCR7/CD25/CD127/CD95/CD27. All of the sorted populations showed purity greater than 95%. Overall study results and limits: Patients' naive, central memory and regulatory TCRB repertoires appeared more alike than those of healthy donors. Insertions were fewer and deletions more numerous at VDJ junctions in type 1 diabetes patients. Patients with Type 1 diabetes showed moderately but significantly shorter TCRB CDR3s in all four CD4+ subsets.

Only a few counts were recorded for this clone. What it binds is unknown. This clonotype originated in a man aged 18 to 35 with type 1 diabetes. The J gene is TRBJ1-2, the V gene TRBV19; 8 bases align to TRBD1. What was sequenced was central memory CD4+ T cells from blood. CDR3: CASSHMDREDGYTF. In DNA, the CDR3 is TGTGCCAGTAGTCACATGGACAGGGAGGATGGCTACACCTTC. Variable domain in full (rest from reference TRBV19 and TRBJ1-2): DGGITQSPKYLFRKEGQNVTLSCEQNLNHDAMYWYRQDPGQGLRLIYYSQIVNDFQKGDIAEGYSVSREKKESFPLTVTSAQKNPTAFYLCASSHMDREDGYTFGSGTRLTVV.